This T cell receptor beta chain was retrieved from a study of spatial heterogeneity in lung cancer. Turning to the study itself: Detected beta-chain sequences consistently exceeded alpha-chain sequences.

MiXCR, run by TCRdb on the 5' RACE reads, gives a single entry per CDR3 protein. This sample has tens of thousands of distinct CDR3 sequences; approximately 4.3% occur once, and the top ten carry roughly 9.9%. This clonotype appeared many times. Its antigen is unknown. Findings of the study overall: Expanded alpha and beta TCR counts within tumors tracked tumor mutation counts.

Time point of the sample: sample taken at primary tumor resection. Sequencing was performed on lung tumor tissue, taken at surgery. The sequence was collected from a male donor with early-stage non-small cell lung cancer.

The CDR3 sequence is CASTGGGAYTEAFF. In DNA, the CDR3 is TGTGCCAGCACGGGGGGGGGCGCGTACACTGAAGCTTTCTTT. The rearrangement uses TRBV28 and TRBJ1-1, with D perhaps matching TRBD1 (6 bases). V dropped 7 bases and J dropped 3 bases, with 15 bases sitting between them. The CDR3 covers 14 residues. Per the germline V gene, CDR1 is MDHEN and CDR2 is SYDVKM.